What follows describes a single TCR beta chain. Relative to the germline gene, one junction end is altered; a read error may explain this. The same CDR3 also results from other DNA sequences found in this sample. CDR1 and CDR2 from the germline V gene are LGHNA and YSLEER. The CDR3 is 15 residues long. The sample is drawn from a study of blood T cell repertoires in COVID-19. Study summary: Researchers got acute and convalescent COVID-19 samples from the United States, Italy and Spain. From T cells, B-cell-depleted T cells, or PBMCs came the material, which was cDNA or gDNA.

In the authors' methods: Cell counts per sample came from amplifying reference gene primers. Here immunoSEQ multiplex PCR was the method, and the copy in TCRdb shows in-frame clones only, minus some. V and J calls and clone size are as listed in that table; D and trimming were resolved from the DNA. The top ten clones hold 4.5% to 5.5% of a sample with roughly 100,000 clones, just over 90% of them seen once. Source material: peripheral blood. The genes are TRBV4-3 and TRBJ2-4; the D gene is possibly TRBD1 (5 bases). The TCR comes from a man aged 50 to 59 with acute or convalescent COVID-19. CDR3 nucleotides: TGCGCTAGCAGCAGGGCCGGAACAGGCGGAAACATTCAGTACTTC. Translation: CASSRAGTGGNIQYF.